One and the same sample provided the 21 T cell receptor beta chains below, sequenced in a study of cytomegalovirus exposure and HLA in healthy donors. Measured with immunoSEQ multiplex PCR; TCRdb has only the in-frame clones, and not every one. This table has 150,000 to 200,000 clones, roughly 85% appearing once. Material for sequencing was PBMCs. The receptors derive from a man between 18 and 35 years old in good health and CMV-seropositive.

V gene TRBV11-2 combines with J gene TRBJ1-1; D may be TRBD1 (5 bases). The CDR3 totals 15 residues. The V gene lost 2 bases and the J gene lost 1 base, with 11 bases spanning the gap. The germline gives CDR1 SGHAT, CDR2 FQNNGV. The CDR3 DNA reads TGTGCCAGCAGCTTATTCAGGGTCGCGAACACTGAAGCTTTCTTT. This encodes CASSLFRVANTEAFF.

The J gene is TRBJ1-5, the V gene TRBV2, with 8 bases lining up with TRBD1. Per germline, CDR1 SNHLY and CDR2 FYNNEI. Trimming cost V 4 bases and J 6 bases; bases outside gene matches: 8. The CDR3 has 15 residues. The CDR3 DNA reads TGTGCCAGCAGTGCAGGGGGCGTAGCGGGTCAGCCCCAGCATTTT. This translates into CASSAGGVAGQPQHF.

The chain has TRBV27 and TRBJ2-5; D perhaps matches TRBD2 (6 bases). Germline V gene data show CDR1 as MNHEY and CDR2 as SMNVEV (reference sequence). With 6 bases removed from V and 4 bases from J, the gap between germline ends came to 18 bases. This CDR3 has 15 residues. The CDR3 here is CASSRLAGGGETQYF. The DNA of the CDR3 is TGTGCCAGCAGCCGACTGGCCGGGGGAGGAGAGACCCAGTACTTC.

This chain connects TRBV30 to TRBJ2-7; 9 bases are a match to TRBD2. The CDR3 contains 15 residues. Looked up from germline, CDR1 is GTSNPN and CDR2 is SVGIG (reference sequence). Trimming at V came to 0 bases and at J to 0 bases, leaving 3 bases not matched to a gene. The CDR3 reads CAWSVETSGSYEQYF. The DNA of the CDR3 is TGTGCCTGGAGTGTAGAGACTAGCGGCTCCTACGAGCAGTACTTC.

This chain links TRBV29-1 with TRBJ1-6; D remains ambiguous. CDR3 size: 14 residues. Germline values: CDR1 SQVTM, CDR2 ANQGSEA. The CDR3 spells CAGREPGGNSPLHF. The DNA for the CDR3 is TGCGCTGGGCGGGAACCAGGCGGGAATTCACCCCTCCACTTT.

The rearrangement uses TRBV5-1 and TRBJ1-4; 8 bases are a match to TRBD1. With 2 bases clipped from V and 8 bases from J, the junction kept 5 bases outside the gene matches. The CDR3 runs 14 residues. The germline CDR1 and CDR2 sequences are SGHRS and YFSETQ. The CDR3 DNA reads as TGCGCCAGCAGCTTCGGACAGGGTCGGGAAAAACTGTTTTTT. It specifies CASSFGQGREKLFF.

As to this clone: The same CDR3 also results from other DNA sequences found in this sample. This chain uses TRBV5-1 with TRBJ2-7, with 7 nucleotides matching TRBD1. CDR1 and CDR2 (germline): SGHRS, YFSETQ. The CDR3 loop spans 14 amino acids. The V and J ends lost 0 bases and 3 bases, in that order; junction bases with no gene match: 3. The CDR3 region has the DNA TGCGCCAGCAGCTTGGTACAGGGGAGCTACGAGCAGTACTTC. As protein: CASSLVQGSYEQYF. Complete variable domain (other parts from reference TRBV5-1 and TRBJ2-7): KAGVTQTPRYLIKTRGQQVTLSCSPISGHRSVSWYQQTPGQGLQFLFEYFSETQRNKGNFPGRFSGRQFSNSRSEMNVSTLELGDSALYLCASSLVQGSYEQYFGPGTRLTVT.

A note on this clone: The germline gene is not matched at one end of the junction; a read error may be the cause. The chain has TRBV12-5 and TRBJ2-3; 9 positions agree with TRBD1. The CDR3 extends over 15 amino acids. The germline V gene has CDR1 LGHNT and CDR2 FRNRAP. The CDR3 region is CASGLGQGGVDTQYF. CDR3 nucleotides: TGTGCTAGTGGCTTGGGACAGGGCGGTGTAGATACGCAGTATTTT.

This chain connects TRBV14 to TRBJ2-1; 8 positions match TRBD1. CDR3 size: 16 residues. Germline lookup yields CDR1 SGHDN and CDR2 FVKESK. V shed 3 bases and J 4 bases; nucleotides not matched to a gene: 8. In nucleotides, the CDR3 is TGTGCCAGCAGCCACCCAGGGGGCCGCTTTTACAATGAGCAGTTCTTC. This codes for CASSHPGGRFYNEQFF.

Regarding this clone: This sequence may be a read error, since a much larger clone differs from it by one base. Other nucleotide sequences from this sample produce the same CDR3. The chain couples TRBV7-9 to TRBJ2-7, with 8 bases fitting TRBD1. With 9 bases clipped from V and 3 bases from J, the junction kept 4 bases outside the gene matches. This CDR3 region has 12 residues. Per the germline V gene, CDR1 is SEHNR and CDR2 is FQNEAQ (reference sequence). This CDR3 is CASSTGGYEQYF. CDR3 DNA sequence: TGTGCCAGTAGTACAGGGGGCTACGAGCAGTACTTC. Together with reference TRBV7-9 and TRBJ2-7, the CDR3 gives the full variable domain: DTGVSQNPRHKITKRGQNVTFRCDPISEHNRLYWYRQTLGQGPEFLTYFQNEAQLEKSRLLSDRFSAERPKGSFSTLEIQRTEQGDSAMYLCASSTGGYEQYFGPGTRLTVT.

CDR3 coding DNA: TGTGCCAGCAGCGGTCGGGACAGGGGTGGTGGCTACACCTTC. Translating it yields CASSGRDRGGGYTF. The chain is built from TRBV7-2 and TRBJ1-2; the match to TRBD1 covers 10 bases. CDR3 length: 14 amino acids. Unmatched junction bases numbered 7, after V lost 5 bases and J lost 7 bases. Germline CDR1 reads SGHTA; CDR2 reads FQGNSA.

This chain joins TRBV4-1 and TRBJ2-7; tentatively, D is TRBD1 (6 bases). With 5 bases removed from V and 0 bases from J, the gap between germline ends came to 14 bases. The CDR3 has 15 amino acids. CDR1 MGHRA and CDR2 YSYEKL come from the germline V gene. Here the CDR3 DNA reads TGCGCCAGCAGCAGACTCGGACAGAACTCCTACGAGCAGTACTTC. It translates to CASSRLGQNSYEQYF.

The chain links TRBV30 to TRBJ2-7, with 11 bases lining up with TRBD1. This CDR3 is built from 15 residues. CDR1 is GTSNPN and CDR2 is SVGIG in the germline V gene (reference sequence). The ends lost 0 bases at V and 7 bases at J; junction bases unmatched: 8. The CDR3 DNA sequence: TGTGCCTGGAGTGTAGGTTTCGGGACAGGGGGAGAGCAGTACTTC. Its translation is CAWSVGFGTGGEQYF. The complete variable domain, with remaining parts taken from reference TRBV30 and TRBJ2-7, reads SQTIHQWPATLVQPVGSPLSLECTVEGTSNPNLYWYRQAAGRGLQLLFYSVGIGQISSEVPQNLSASRPQDRQFILSSKKLLLSDSGFYLCAWSVGFGTGGEQYFGPGTRLTVT.

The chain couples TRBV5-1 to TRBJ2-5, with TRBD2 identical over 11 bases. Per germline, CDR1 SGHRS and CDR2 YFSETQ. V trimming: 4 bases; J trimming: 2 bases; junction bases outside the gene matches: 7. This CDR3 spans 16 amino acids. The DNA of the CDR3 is TGCGCCAGCAGCGGGGGACTAGCGGTTAGGCAAGAGACCCAGTACTTC. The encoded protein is CASSGGLAVRQETQYF.

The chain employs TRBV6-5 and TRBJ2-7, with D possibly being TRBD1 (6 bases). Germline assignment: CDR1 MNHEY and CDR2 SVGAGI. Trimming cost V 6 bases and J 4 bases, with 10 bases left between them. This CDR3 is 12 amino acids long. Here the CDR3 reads CASSPRGYEQYF. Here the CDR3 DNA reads TGTGCCAGCAGCCCTAGGGGGTACGAGCAGTACTTC.

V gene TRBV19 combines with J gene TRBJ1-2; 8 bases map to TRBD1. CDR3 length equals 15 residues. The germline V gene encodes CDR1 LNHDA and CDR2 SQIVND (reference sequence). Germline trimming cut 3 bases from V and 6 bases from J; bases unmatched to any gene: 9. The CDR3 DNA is TGTGCCAGTAGTATCGCTCAGGGGGCTATAGATGGCTACACCTTC. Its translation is CASSIAQGAIDGYTF.

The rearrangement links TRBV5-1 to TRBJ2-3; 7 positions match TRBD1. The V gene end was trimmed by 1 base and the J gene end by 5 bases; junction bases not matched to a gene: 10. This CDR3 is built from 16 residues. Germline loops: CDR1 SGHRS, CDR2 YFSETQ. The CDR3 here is CASSLSATGSGDTQYF. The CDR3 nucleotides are TGCGCCAGCAGCTTGTCCGCGACAGGGTCGGGAGATACGCAGTATTTT.

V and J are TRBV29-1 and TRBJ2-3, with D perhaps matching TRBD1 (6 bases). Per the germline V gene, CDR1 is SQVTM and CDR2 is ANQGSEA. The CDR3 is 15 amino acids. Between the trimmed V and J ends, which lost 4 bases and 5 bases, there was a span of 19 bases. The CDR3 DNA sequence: TGCAGCGTTGTGGGGGCAGTCGCCGTTATAGATACGCAGTATTTT. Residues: CSVVGAVAVIDTQYF.

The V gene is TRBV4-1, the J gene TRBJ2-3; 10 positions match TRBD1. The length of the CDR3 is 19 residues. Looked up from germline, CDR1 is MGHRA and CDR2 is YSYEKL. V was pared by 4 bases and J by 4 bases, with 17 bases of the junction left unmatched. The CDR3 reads CASSPIAAVGQGRPDTQYF. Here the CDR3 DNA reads TGCGCCAGCAGCCCGATTGCTGCCGTGGGACAGGGGAGGCCAGATACGCAGTATTTT.

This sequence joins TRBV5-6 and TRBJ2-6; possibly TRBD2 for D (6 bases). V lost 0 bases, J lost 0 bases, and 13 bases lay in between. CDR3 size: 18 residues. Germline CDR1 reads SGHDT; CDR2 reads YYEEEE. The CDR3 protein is CASSLVGGSPSGANVLTF. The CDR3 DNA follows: TGTGCCAGCAGCTTGGTCGGGGGTAGCCCCTCTGGGGCCAACGTCCTGACTTTC.

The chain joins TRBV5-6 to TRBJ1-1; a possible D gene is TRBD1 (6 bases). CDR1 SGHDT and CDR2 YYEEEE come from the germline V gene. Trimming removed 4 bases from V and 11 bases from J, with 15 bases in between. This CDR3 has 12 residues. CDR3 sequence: CASSLTGQSAFF. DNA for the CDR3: TGTGCCAGCAGCCTGACCGGACAGTCGGCTTTCTTT.